Below, 16 T cell receptor beta chains from the same sample are listed, as sequenced in a study of immune heterogeneity within non-small cell lung tumors. Multiplex PCR with 32 V and 13 J primers amplified TCR beta CDR3. TCRdb called the multiplex PCR reads again in MiXCR, with one record for every CDR3 protein. Of roughly 14,000 distinct CDR3 sequences in the sample, around 27% are singletons; the top ten hold roughly 4%. The starting template was genomic DNA from bulk tumor, about 600 ng per sample. Spaced far apart, several biopsies were taken from each primary tumor during surgery. Undergoing curative surgery were patients whose non-small cell lung cancer was untreated and newly diagnosed. The sample taken for sequencing was lung tumor tissue. These receptors all stem from a man aged 35 to 55 with non-small cell lung cancer.

There are a few counts of this clonotype. The V call is TRBV4-1, the J call TRBJ2-7; 10 bases line up with TRBD2. The CDR3 has 14 residues. Germline V CDR1 and CDR2: MGHRA, YSYEKL. The J segment lost 2 bases and the V segment lost 2 bases, leaving 0 bases of the junction unmatched. This chain's CDR3 is CASSQLAGAYEQYF. The CDR3 DNA reads as TGCGCCAGCAGCCAACTAGCGGGAGCCTACGAGCAGTACTTC.

The chain links TRBV7-9 to TRBJ2-3; 9 positions agree with TRBD1. CDR1 is SEHNR and CDR2 is FQNEAQ in the germline V gene (reference sequence). The CDR3 runs 16 residues. Unmatched junction bases numbered 15, after V lost 7 bases and J lost 7 bases. The CDR3 loop is CASNLPGDRALNTQYF. In nucleotides, the CDR3 is TGTGCCAGCAACCTCCCTGGGGACAGGGCTCTAAATACGCAGTATTTT.

A note on this clonotype: A single base separates this from a much larger clone, so it may be a read error. This sequence joins TRBV11-3 and TRBJ2-1, with no clear D. The CDR3 consists of 19 residues. Trimming stripped 3 bases from V and 7 bases from J, with 28 bases between. Germline V gives CDR1 SGHNT, CDR2 YENEEA. The CDR3, as DNA: TGTGCCAGCAGCTTTATAGGGTCCGGGCCACATAAGCGCCCTAATGAGCAGTTCTTC. It yields the protein CASSFIGSGPHKRPNEQFF.

This chain joins TRBV3-1 and TRBJ1-3; D remains ambiguous. The V and J ends lost 5 bases and 4 bases respectively, with 18 bases between them. The CDR3 loop spans 16 amino acids. Per the germline V gene, CDR1 is LGHDT and CDR2 is YNNKEL (reference sequence). CDR3: CASSTAERSLGNTIYF. The CDR3 DNA reads TGTGCCAGCAGCACAGCAGAACGATCCCTCGGAAACACCATATATTTT. Drawing the rest from reference TRBV3-1 and TRBJ1-3, the complete variable domain is DTAVSQTPKYLVTQMGNDKSIKCEQNLGHDTMYWYKQDSKKFLKIMFSYNNKELIINETVPNRFSPKSPDKAHLNLHINSLELGDSAVYFCASSTAERSLGNTIYFGEGSWLTVV.

Judged by abundance, this clonotype is medium-sized. The chain recombines TRBV27 with TRBJ2-7, with D perhaps matching TRBD1 (7 bases). Germline CDR1 is MNHEY and CDR2 is SMNVEV (reference sequence). This CDR3 region has 16 residues. Trimming shortened V by 3 bases and J by 3 bases, and 18 bases separated the two germline ends. The CDR3 protein is CASSLGGQGGGYEQYF. The CDR3 DNA is TGTGCCAGCAGTTTGGGTGGGCAGGGGGGTGGCTACGAGCAGTACTTC.

Points on this clonotype: A much larger clone sits a single nucleotide away, making a read error possible. In DNA form, the CDR3 reads TGTGCCAGCAGCGTCAAAACGGATGTCACTGAAGCTTTCTTT. Its protein is CASSVKTDVTEAFF. The V gene is TRBV9, the J gene TRBJ1-1; D is ambiguous. Trimming removed 2 bases from V and 4 bases from J, with 12 bases in between. The length of the CDR3 is 14 residues. Germline CDR1 SGDLS, CDR2 YYNGEE. The full variable domain, with the rest looked up from reference TRBV9 and TRBJ1-1, is DSGVTQTPKHLITATGQRVTLRCSPRSGDLSVYWYQQSLDQGLQFLIQYYNGEERAKGNILERFSAQQFPDLHSELNLSSLELGDSALYFCASSVKTDVTEAFFGQGTRLTVV.

The chain combines TRBV18 with TRBJ1-1; 12 positions match TRBD1. Germline CDR1 reads KGHSH; CDR2 reads LQKENI. CDR3 length: 18 residues. V trimming: 4 bases; J trimming: 0 bases; junction bases outside the gene matches: 9. The CDR3 sequence is CASSQTGTGGAMNTEAFF. DNA of the CDR3: TGTGCCAGCTCACAAACCGGGACAGGGGGCGCGATGAACACTGAAGCTTTCTTT. The full variable domain, rest sourced from reference TRBV18 and TRBJ1-1, is NAGVMQNPRHLVRRRGQEARLRCSPMKGHSHVYWYRQLPEEGLKFMVYLQKENIIDESGMPKERFSAEFPKEGPSILRIQQVVRGDSAAYFCASSQTGTGGAMNTEAFFGQGTRLTVV.

This clonotype qualifies as medium-sized. The rearrangement links TRBV2 to TRBJ2-7; the match to TRBD2 covers 7 bases. The germline gives CDR1 SNHLY, CDR2 FYNNEI. With 7 bases clipped from V and 2 bases from J, the junction kept 8 bases outside the gene matches. This CDR3 has 14 residues. The CDR3 coding sequence is TGTGCCAGCACCAAGACTAGCCCAACCTACGAGCAGTACTTC. It is translated as CASTKTSPTYEQYF.

This clonotype showed up many times. V gene TRBV6-2 or TRBV6-3 combines with J gene TRBJ2-1, with TRBD2 matching over 7 bases. The V gene's germline CDR1 is MNHEY and CDR2 SVGEGT. V shed 0 bases, J shed 9 bases, and the junction held 11 bases outside the gene matches. CDR3 length equals 16 residues. The CDR3 DNA reads as TGTGCCAGCAGTTACTCGACTCACGCGGGGGTCAGTGAGCAGTTCTTC. Its protein is CASSYSTHAGVSEQFF.

This clonotype is medium-sized by share. The chain carries TRBV6-1 and TRBJ1-5; possible D gene TRBD1, 5 bases. This CDR3 comprises 15 residues. V lost 7 bases and J lost 3, with 16 bases in between. The germline CDR1 and CDR2 sequences are MNHNS and SASEGT. The CDR3 DNA follows: TGTGCCAGCATGGGGAATTGGGGCACCAATCAGCCCCAGCATTTT. The encoded protein is CASMGNWGTNQPQHF.

The J gene is TRBJ1-1, the V gene TRBV19; TRBD1 matches at 10 bases. The ends lost 1 base at V and 3 bases at J; junction bases unmatched: 8. Germline CDR1 and CDR2: LNHDA and SQIVND (reference sequence). The CDR3 is 17 residues long. This CDR3 is CASSIGQGAGRDTEAFF. The CDR3, as DNA: TGTGCCAGTAGTATAGGACAGGGGGCAGGAAGGGACACTGAAGCTTTCTTT.

The chain joins TRBV6-5 to TRBJ2-1; no reliable D call. Germline V CDR1 and CDR2: MNHEY, SVGAGI. CDR3 length: 13 amino acids. The V and J ends lost 0 bases and 8 bases respectively, with 8 bases between them. The CDR3 reads CASSYSQNHEQFF. DNA for the CDR3: TGTGCCAGCAGTTACTCACAGAACCATGAGCAGTTCTTC.

In regard to this clonotype: Just one base apart from a much larger clone, this may be a read error. Since the CDR3 does not end with the conserved phenylalanine or tryptophan, this likely comes from a read error. The chain uses TRBV24-1 and TRBJ2-1; TRBD2 aligns across 7 bases. Germline CDR1 is KGHDR and CDR2 is SFDVKD. V gave up 3 bases and J gave up 10 bases; unmatched junction bases: 5. The length of the CDR3 is 13 residues. This chain's CDR3 is CATSDVAGGEQFL. CDR3 nucleotide sequence: TGTGCCACCAGTGATGTAGCGGGCGGCGAGCAGTTCCTC.

This clonotype was detected only a few times. The chain employs TRBV24-1 and TRBJ1-1, with D unclear. Germline assignment: CDR1 KGHDR and CDR2 SFDVKD. CDR3 length equals 11 residues. The V end was cut by 8 bases, the J end by 6 bases, with 9 bases between. In DNA form, the CDR3 reads TGTGCCACCATGGCTAATTCTGAAGCTTTCTTT. Translation: CATMANSEAFF.

As regards this clonotype: A clone one base away is much larger, so this may be a read error. The chain links TRBV24-1 to TRBJ2-6; 8 bases line up with TRBD2. Germline CDR1 reads KGHDR; CDR2 reads SFDVKD. The CDR3 covers 16 residues. The CDR3 nucleotides are TGTGTCACCAGCCCCGGGGGGGCGATTGGGGCCAACGTCCTGACTTTC. Protein: CVTSPGGAIGANVLTF.

With respect to this clonotype: A read error is possible here, since a much larger clone lies one base away. V and J are TRBV30 and TRBJ1-2; a possible D gene is TRBD1 (5 bases). In germline, CDR1 is GTSNPN, CDR2 SVGIG (reference sequence). This CDR3 comprises 15 residues. Trimming stripped 0 bases from V and 8 bases from J, with 19 bases between. CDR3 loop: CAWSVGGHGLGGYTF. The DNA of the CDR3 is TGTGCCTGGAGTGTAGGAGGACATGGCTTGGGCGGCTACACCTTC.